A selection of T cell receptor beta chains follows, all from one sample in a study of cytomegalovirus exposure and HLA in healthy donors. Clones were sequenced by immunoSEQ multiplex PCR, and TCRdb holds only the in-frame ones, with some missing. The repertoire holds around 250,000 clones, with roughly 90% as singletons. The sequencing sample was made of PBMCs. These receptors all come from a woman aged 18 to 35 in good health and CMV-seronegative. The CDR3 runs from the conserved cysteine through the conserved F or W. Clone sizes are given selectively: once, few, many, or a class where the clone is expanded.

NA TRBV6-5 CASSYPIPNSPLHF
NA TRBV5-1 CASSPHGGSVQETQYF
NA TRBV7-9 CASSLDRMSSPLHF
once TRBV14 CASSQILGQITGELFF
NA TRBV5-1 CASSFQAGVLTDTQYF
NA TRBV10-3 CAISSGTVPNYGYTF
NA TRBV6-1 CASSDIGDSNLGYTF
NA TRBV23-1 CASSPGDRGF
NA TRBV5-5 CASSLARNRANTEAFF
NA TRBV7-9 CASSSRDTFIDEQYF
NA TRBV11-2 CASSLGREQYF
NA TRBV2 CASRFGDWDGYTF
NA TRBV11-2 CASEQLLAGGLDEQFF
NA TRBV7-8 CASSGRDNEQFF
NA TRBV6-1 CASSGMDRVNTEAFF
NA TRBV5-4 CASRGPNNSPLHF
NA TRBV7-8 CASSNRSLPVTNYGYTF
NA TRBV9 CASSVAFQAGGGHNEQFF